Shown below are 31 T cell receptor beta chains from a single sample sequenced in a study of T cell changes during pregnancy in multiple sclerosis. The protocol was immunoSEQ multiplex PCR, while the TCRdb copy is restricted to in-frame clones and leaves out a portion. The data show more than 40,000 clones, 91% seen once. The starting material was CD8+ T cells from peripheral blood mononuclear cells, obtained after pregnancy. The origin of the receptors is a female donor with multiple sclerosis, enrolled in a pregnancy study.

The chain carries TRBV6-5 and TRBJ1-5, with TRBD1 as a possible D gene (6 bases). Trimming left V 2 bases short and J 3 bases short, with 8 bases between. Per the germline V gene, CDR1 is MNHEY and CDR2 is SVGAGI. This CDR3 has 14 residues. The DNA for the CDR3 is TGTGCCAGCAGTTACGGACAGTTCAATCAGCCCCAGCATTTT. Translation: CASSYGQFNQPQHF.

This chain connects TRBV27 to TRBJ1-1; the D is unclear. The CDR3 is made up of 14 amino acids. Trimming shortened V by 7 bases and J by 1 base, and 13 bases separated the two germline ends. From germline, CDR1 is MNHEY and CDR2 SMNVEV (reference sequence). CDR3 DNA sequence: TGTGCCAGCACCTCTTGGGGAGGGAACACTGAAGCTTTCTTT. This encodes CASTSWGGNTEAFF.

This clone was recorded once. The CDR3 spells CASSLAYWASSTDTQYF. The CDR3 region has the DNA TGTGCCAGCAGCTTAGCGTACTGGGCCTCGAGCACAGATACGCAGTATTTT. The chain uses TRBV7-8 and TRBJ2-3; D unresolved. The CDR3 is made up of 17 amino acids. V was cut by 0 bases and J by 0 bases, with 13 bases left in between. Germline-derived CDR1 and CDR2 are SGHVS and FQNEAQ.

The rearrangement links TRBV7-9 to TRBJ2-5; D gene ambiguous. Germline V gene data show CDR1 as SEHNR and CDR2 as FQNEAQ (reference sequence). V shed 5 bases and J shed 1 base, with 8 bases lying between them. The CDR3 has 13 residues. The CDR3 DNA reads TGTGCCAGCAGCCTCGGGTTCCAAGAGACCCAGTACTTC. Protein product: CASSLGFQETQYF.

The gene calls are TRBV2 and TRBJ1-5, with D possibly TRBD1 on 6 matching bases. Germline CDR1 and CDR2: SNHLY and FYNNEI. Trimming cost V 6 bases and J 7 bases, with 16 bases left between them. This CDR3 comprises 14 residues. The CDR3 spells CASSQQGLEQPQHF. For the CDR3, the DNA is TGTGCCAGCAGCCAACAGGGCTTAGAGCAGCCCCAGCATTTT.

In its sample, this clone was seen a few times. The chain has TRBV6-5 and TRBJ2-7; tentative D call: TRBD1 (5 bases). CDR3 length: 14 amino acids. Germline CDR1 MNHEY, CDR2 SVGAGI. V dropped 5 bases and J dropped 1 base, with 12 bases sitting between them. DNA for the CDR3: TGTGCCAGCAGTCGCTTTGGGGCGTCCTACGAGCAGTACTTC. Encoded protein: CASSRFGASYEQYF.

The table lists this clone with a count of one. The chain carries TRBV15 and TRBJ2-1; 10 bases agree with TRBD1. The CDR3 spans 16 residues. V shed 0 bases and J 6 bases; nucleotides not matched to a gene: 5. Germline CDR1 is LNHNV and CDR2 is YYDKDF (reference sequence). For the CDR3, the DNA is TGTGCCACCAGCAGAGAGCCAGGGACAGGGGCCAATGAGCAGTTCTTC. This codes for CATSREPGTGANEQFF.

In this sample, this clone turned up once. J is TRBJ1-1 and V is TRBV4-1; D is unclear. This CDR3 contains 17 residues. V lost 1 base to trimming and J lost 6 bases, with 21 bases between them. Germline loops: CDR1 MGHRA, CDR2 YSYEKL. The CDR3 region has the DNA TGCGCCAGCAGCCAAGGTCGGGCGGAGGCCCGGGAGGCTGAAGCTTTCTTT. It translates to CASSQGRAEAREAEAFF.

The chain carries TRBV7-9 and TRBJ1-1; TRBD1 aligns across 7 bases. V was pared by 8 bases and J by 6 bases, with 9 bases of the junction left unmatched. CDR1 and CDR2 from the germline V gene are SEHNR and FQNEAQ (reference sequence). This CDR3 spans 13 amino acids. CDR3 sequence: CASGLTGTSEAFF. CDR3 DNA sequence: TGTGCCAGCGGACTGACAGGGACGTCTGAAGCTTTCTTT.

The chain recombines TRBV10-3 with TRBJ1-2, with TRBD1 as a possible D gene (6 bases). The CDR3 consists of 14 residues. The V and J ends lost 4 bases and 8 bases respectively, with 17 bases between them. Germline assignment: CDR1 ENHRY and CDR2 SYGVKD. The CDR3 sequence: CAISAPVKGVGYTF. CDR3 bases: TGTGCCATCAGTGCCCCAGTTAAGGGGGTAGGCTACACCTTC.

This clone was detected once. The V gene is TRBV25-1, the J gene TRBJ1-1; D remains ambiguous. The CDR3 loop spans 12 amino acids. With 3 bases removed from V and 3 bases from J, the gap between germline ends came to 5 bases. Germline assignment: CDR1 MGHDK and CDR2 SYGVNS. As DNA, the CDR3 is TGTGCCAGCAGTGACTATGACACTGAAGCTTTCTTT. Its protein product is CASSDYDTEAFF.

The chain couples TRBV5-4 to TRBJ2-7; 8 nucleotides line up with TRBD2. The CDR3 covers 15 residues. Germline loops: CDR1 SGHNT, CDR2 YYREEE (reference sequence). Germline trimming cut 4 bases from V and 5 bases from J; bases unmatched to any gene: 11. CDR3 loop: CASSTSGTRSDEQYF. The CDR3 nucleotides are TGTGCCAGCAGCACATCCGGGACTAGGAGTGACGAGCAGTACTTC.

The genes are TRBV9 and TRBJ2-5; TRBD1 is a possible D gene (6 bases). Trimming removed 7 bases from V and 6 bases from J, with 16 bases in between. Germline CDR1 is SGDLS and CDR2 is YYNGEE. This CDR3 comprises 13 residues. CDR3 nucleotides: TGTGCCAGCGGGGGCGGCGGCGGGCAGACCCAGTACTTC. Translation: CASGGGGGQTQYF.

This clone has a single count. The V gene is TRBV6-4, the J gene TRBJ1-1; 7 nucleotides align to TRBD1. The CDR3 consists of 18 residues. V trimming: 3 bases; J trimming: 2 bases; junction bases outside the gene matches: 15. CDR1 and CDR2 (germline): MRHNA, SNTAGT. DNA of the CDR3: TGTGCCAGCAGTGATCTAAGGGACAGAGGGCCCCGAAACACTGAAGCTTTCTTT. Its protein product is CASSDLRDRGPRNTEAFF.

In nucleotides, the CDR3 is TGTGCCAGCAGCTTAGGCTGGGCCCCAAGCTCCTACGAGCAGTACTTC. Its protein product is CASSLGWAPSSYEQYF. V gene TRBV5-4 combines with J gene TRBJ2-7; D unresolved. The V gene's germline CDR1 is SGHNT and CDR2 YYREEE (reference sequence). The CDR3 consists of 16 residues. Deletions cut 2 bases from V and 0 bases from J, with 15 bases between.

The chain carries TRBV27 and TRBJ2-5; 7 bases fit TRBD1. Trimming cost V 4 bases and J 3 bases; bases outside gene matches: 2. This CDR3 comprises 13 residues. The V gene's germline CDR1 is MNHEY and CDR2 SMNVEV (reference sequence). The CDR3 nucleotides are TGTGCCAGCAGTTACAGGGGTGAAGAGACCCAGTACTTC. Translation gives CASSYRGEETQYF.

The chain couples TRBV5-4 to TRBJ2-1; D not resolved. This CDR3 has 16 residues. V dropped 2 bases and J dropped 2 bases, with 14 bases sitting between them. Germline CDR1 is SGHNT and CDR2 is YYREEE (reference sequence). CDR3 in amino acids: CASSLSAKGAYNEQFF. The DNA of the CDR3 is TGTGCCAGCAGCTTATCAGCGAAAGGAGCCTACAATGAGCAGTTCTTC. Filled out from reference TRBV5-4 and TRBJ2-1, the complete variable domain reads ETGVTQSPTHLIKTRGQQVTLRCSSQSGHNTVSWYQQALGQGPQFIFQYYREEENGRGNFPPRFSGLQFPNYSSELNVNALELDDSALYLCASSLSAKGAYNEQFFGPGTRLTVL.

The rearrangement links TRBV18 to TRBJ2-7, with D perhaps matching TRBD1 (5 bases). Looked up from germline, CDR1 is KGHSH and CDR2 is LQKENI. The CDR3 runs to 15 residues. V gave up 5 bases and J gave up 3 bases, with 17 bases separating them. In nucleotides, the CDR3 is TGTGCCAGCTCAGGGGCCGGAGACGGCTACTACGAGCAGTACTTC. Translating it yields CASSGAGDGYYEQYF.

CDR3: CASSLSMYVLAGTDTQYF. The CDR3 nucleotides read TGTGCCAGCAGCTTATCTATGTATGTACTAGCGGGCACAGATACGCAGTATTTT. This chain connects TRBV13 to TRBJ2-3, with 8 nucleotides matching TRBD2. CDR1 PRHDT and CDR2 FYEKMQ come from the germline V gene (reference sequence). V lost 2 bases, J lost 1 base, and 11 bases stayed unmatched. The length of the CDR3 is 18 residues.

This clone was picked up a small number of times. This rearrangement joins TRBV19 to TRBJ1-1; D is undetermined. The V end was cut by 3 bases, the J end by 5 bases, with 10 bases between. Germline V CDR1 and CDR2: LNHDA, SQIVND (reference sequence). The CDR3 length is 13 residues. CDR3 DNA sequence: TGTGCCAGTAGTATTAGCTTAATGACTGAAGCTTTCTTT. As protein: CASSISLMTEAFF.

The chain has TRBV7-9 and TRBJ2-1; D may be TRBD2 (5 bases). Germline CDR1 SEHNR, CDR2 FQNEAQ (reference sequence). This CDR3 comprises 16 residues. V lost 5 bases and J lost 0, with 14 bases in between. The CDR3 DNA is TGTGCCAGCAGCGCACAGAGCGGTACCTCCTACAATGAGCAGTTCTTC. It translates to CASSAQSGTSYNEQFF.

The rearrangement links TRBV7-9 to TRBJ2-7; D perhaps matches TRBD2 (6 bases). Germline CDR1 is SEHNR and CDR2 is FQNEAQ (reference sequence). This CDR3 is built from 18 residues. V was pared by 7 bases and J by 0 bases, with 25 bases between. CDR3: CASTPRRLASDDSYEQYF. As DNA, the CDR3 is TGTGCCAGCACCCCGCGGCGTCTCGCTAGCGATGACTCCTACGAGCAGTACTTC.

The J gene is TRBJ2-5, the V gene TRBV7-6, with 7 bases identical to TRBD1. The end of the DNA is better explained by TRBJ2-7, so the J call may be wrong. The CDR3 contains 13 residues. Germline V CDR1 and CDR2: SGHVS, FNYEAQ. The CDR3 loop reads CASSFGQAGEQYF. CDR3 sequence (DNA): TGTGCCAGCAGCTTTGGACAGGCTGGCGAGCAGTACTTC.

V usage is TRBV9 and J usage is TRBJ1-2, with 7 nucleotides matching TRBD1. V shed 3 bases, J shed 0 bases, and the junction held 5 bases outside the gene matches. CDR1 and CDR2 from the germline V gene are SGDLS and YYNGEE. This CDR3 is built from 15 residues. CDR3 loop: CASSGSGTANYGYTF. DNA of the CDR3: TGTGCCAGCAGCGGCTCCGGGACAGCTAACTATGGCTACACCTTC.

The CDR3 nucleotides are TGTGCCAGCAGCTTACTTTCACAGGTGACGGGAGATACGCAGTATTTT. It specifies CASSLLSQVTGDTQYF. The chain links TRBV7-9 to TRBJ2-3, with D maybe TRBD1 (5 bases). Per germline, CDR1 SEHNR and CDR2 FQNEAQ (reference sequence). The CDR3 sequence is 16 residues long. The V gene lost 2 bases and the J gene lost 5 bases, with 17 bases spanning the gap.

The chain joins TRBV27 to TRBJ2-2; D call uncertain. From germline, CDR1 is MNHEY and CDR2 SMNVEV (reference sequence). Trimming removed 4 bases at V and 5 bases at J, with 8 bases between. CDR3 length: 13 residues. The CDR3 nucleotides are TGTGCCAGCAGTTACCCCGGGACCGGGGAGCTGTTTTTT. Translating gives CASSYPGTGELFF.

J is TRBJ1-1 and V is TRBV7-8, with D tentatively TRBD1 (5 bases). The germline V gene encodes CDR1 SGHVS and CDR2 FQNEAQ. This CDR3 spans 16 amino acids. V lost 2 bases and J lost 1, with 14 bases in between. This chain's CDR3 is CASSLRFPGSNTEAFF. CDR3 DNA sequence: TGTGCCAGCAGCTTAAGGTTCCCAGGGTCGAACACTGAAGCTTTCTTT.

This rearrangement joins TRBV6-1 to TRBJ2-2; 9 bases align to TRBD2. Germline lookup yields CDR1 MNHNS and CDR2 SASEGT. With V trimmed by 7 bases and J by 5 bases, 8 bases remained unmatched. The CDR3 is 15 amino acids. The CDR3 coding sequence is TGTGCCAGCATCGTCCTCGCGGGAGGGACCGGGGAGCTGTTTTTT. This sequence encodes CASIVLAGGTGELFF.

This rearrangement joins TRBV5-6 to TRBJ2-1, with 10 nucleotides matching TRBD2. The germline gives CDR1 SGHDT, CDR2 YYEEEE. The CDR3 sequence is 19 residues long. With V trimmed by 1 base and J by 8 bases, 18 bases remained unmatched. CDR3 DNA: TGTGCCAGCAGCTTGTCTTTCTGGCGGCCTAGCGGGAGTCGGGATGAGCAGTTCTTC. Amino acid sequence: CASSLSFWRPSGSRDEQFF.

This chain links TRBV29-1 with TRBJ1-3; D ambiguous. This CDR3 has 15 residues. CDR1 is SQVTM, CDR2 ANQGSEA, per germline. V lost 5 bases, J lost 0 bases, and 14 bases lay in between. The CDR3 bases are TGCAGCGTTACTGGTGCCCCGAACTCTGGAAACACCATATATTTT. Protein product: CSVTGAPNSGNTIYF.

The chain has TRBV7-9 and TRBJ1-4; 10 nucleotides match TRBD1. Per the germline V gene, CDR1 is SEHNR and CDR2 is FQNEAQ (reference sequence). The V segment lost 1 base and the J segment 7 bases; nucleotides outside the gene matches: 15. The CDR3 consists of 19 residues. The CDR3 DNA sequence: TGTGCCAGCAGCTTAGAATGGATGACAGGGGGCGCCTCGAGTGAAAAACTGTTTTTT. Amino acids: CASSLEWMTGGASSEKLFF.